This T cell receptor beta chain was obtained from a study of cytomegalovirus exposure and HLA in healthy donors (dated by TCRdb to about 2017). Context from the whole study: An earlier analysis of some 600 of the donors reported 250 to 350 Gb of sequence data and 117 million unique TCR beta sequences obtained from some 170 million T cells. An early release covering roughly 580 HLA-typed donors comprised 250 to 350 gigabases of sequencing data and approximately 80 million unique TCR sequences. Of the 300 to 500 genotyped donors, 65% to 90% were placed in the genetic ancestry cluster associated with self-reported Caucasian donors. The study was designed to test whether signatures of past pathogen exposure could be identified by cataloging public T cell receptors. The study used immunosequencing to profile the T cell repertoires of approximately 690 subjects and linked those repertoires to cytomegalovirus serostatus. Along with the approximately 650-subject first cohort, a separate validation cohort of over a hundred different subjects was used. The study combined high-throughput TCR immunosequencing, statistical association of individual TCRs with disease status, and machine learning to predict cytomegalovirus infection status. A later analysis re-examined previously published TCR beta repertoires from roughly 720 donors and added high-resolution HLA genotyping to investigate patterns of TCR occurrence. Rather than drawing on any new phenotypic data, the later analysis identified candidate immune exposures from TCR beta sequences and the way those sequences occurred across donors. In an earlier analysis of 587 of the donors, high-throughput TCR beta sequencing was used to judge whether each TCR beta V gene segment behaved as functional or pseudogenic. Donor age, sex, ethnicity and CMV serostatus were collected together with the repertoire data. In a later genetic analysis, genome-wide SNP genotypes for about 55% of the roughly 700 donors were used, and that subset was treated as a discovery cohort. All discovery cohort repertoires had been generated using a single sequencing platform. HLA typing included class I and class II loci at four-digit resolution. Typing coverage varied by locus: about 620-630 donors for A, B, C, DRB1 and DQB1; approximately 560 for DQA1; 600 to 610 for DPA1; some 470 for DPB1. Four to six DR-DQ haplotypes were handled as single units for association and clustering, since linkage in the cohort was strong. Among some 400 genotyped donors of the cohort, an average of approximately 240,000 unique TCR beta nucleotide sequences was sequenced per donor, of which roughly 17% were non-productive.

Including cysteine and phenylalanine, the CDR3 has 11 amino acids. Only the CDR3 region is kept as DNA, spanning 33 bases read in frame from base 1. The CDR1 and CDR2 encoded by the germline V gene are SGHAT and FQNNGV. Trimming costs V 10 bases and J 3 bases, and their ends lie 9 bases apart. In total, fewer than 750 healthy bone marrow donors made up the cohort. All cohort members were sampled while nominally healthy, although unrecorded immune exposures were likely present. The donor tested CMV seronegative, placing the donor among the 300 to 450 seronegative members of the cohort. Each donor provided a peripheral blood sample, and peripheral blood mononuclear cells were used for TCR beta sequencing. Genomic DNA extraction from the blood cell samples was performed with the Qiagen DNeasy Blood Extraction Kit. On this clone: This receptor's antigen is unknown.

The full study reports these points: In a later analysis, HLA-associated TCR beta chains were found to be more clonally expanded and to have lower generation probabilities than equally common non-associated chains. Immune exposure information for the cohort was limited to CMV serostatus. In a later genetic analysis, fewer N-insertions in productive TCRs were reported among donors in an Asian-associated ancestry cluster than the approximately 630-donor mean. In vitro tests confirmed that a few of the cytomegalovirus-associated TCR beta chains recognize cytomegalovirus antigens. V-gene and J-gene trimming of TCR beta chains was associated with a missense DCLRE1C variant in a later genetic analysis, and the association was replicated in an independent cohort. Most TCR sequences were seen in very few donors, while some public TCRs were found in many individuals. Presence/absence analyses assumed roughly uniform sequencing depth across donors, an assumption that may not hold. Cytomegalovirus status was reported to be diagnosed by the classifier with high specificity and sensitivity in both the original and validation cohorts. A further reported finding was that TCR beta sequences accurately predicted the HLA-A and HLA-B alleles for most subjects in the first cohort. In a later analysis, most CMV-associated TCR beta chains were found to appear HLA-restricted, with HLA associations seemingly driven largely by CMV exposure. Correlated functional status among segregating V segments might reflect linkage disequilibrium, but an unknown experimental factor could not be ruled out. Because HLA typing was unavailable for some donors at each locus, only the typed subset was used in association tests. The study listed 150 to 200 TCR beta chains as associated with cytomegalovirus. Several of the top co-occurrence clusters appeared to be linked to parvovirus B19, influenza, CMV and Epstein-Barr virus, according to a later analysis. The earlier analysis of 587 of the donors excluded 15 to 20 rarely observed V segments, including chromosome 9 orphons, because counts were too low. Strong co-occurrence of HLA alleles, especially DR and DQ, made assigning TCR associations to individual alleles difficult. The authors suggested that the approach could potentially be generalized to other disease states and immunological phenotypes. A cluster of highly shared sequence variants was judged likely to represent a technical artifact of the sequencing pipeline. The cohort was sequenced for TCR beta chains only, and without alpha or paired-chain data the features that could be detected were limited. According to a later analysis, TCR association rates differed among HLA loci, with DRB1 alleles showing the most associated TCRs and HLA-C alleles showing the fewest. In a later analysis, 16,951 TCR beta sequences were associated with specific HLA alleles at a false discovery rate of 0.05. In an earlier analysis of around 500 of the donors, most TCR beta V segments appeared in productive rearrangements about 87% or about 30% of the time, broadly matching IMGT annotations. Some IMGT-functional V segments, including TRBV6-2 and TRBV6-3, could not be told apart with the 87-base-pair reads, so those segments were excluded.

The method behind the library was the immunoSEQ multiplex PCR assay. The multiplex PCR relied on a mix of 60 forward primers for TCR Vbeta segments and 13 reverse primers for TCR Jbeta segments. Amplification of the CDR3 region of rearranged TCR beta genes was performed with a multiplex PCR assay on genomic DNA. On the Illumina HiSeq System, the amplified TCR beta libraries were sequenced as 87-base-pair reads. The paper's data handling went like this. A later analysis tallied about 77 million unique TCR beta chains across the 666 repertoires, and about 10 million of those chains were shared by two or more donors. Raw reads were error-corrected and collapsed into unique sequences with a nearest-neighbor algorithm that merged closely related sequences to remove PCR and sequencing errors. V, D and J gene segments were assigned by aligning CDR3 sequences to IMGT reference sequences. For a sequence to be retained, a match of at least six nucleotides was required to both a V gene segment and a J gene segment. Rearrangements were called productive when the CDR3 lacked stop codons and stayed in frame with V and J; all others were non-productive. Following IMGT convention, CDR3 was defined as the stretch from the second conserved V-encoded cysteine to the conserved J-encoded phenylalanine. The earlier analysis of 500 to 750 of the donors excluded any sequence lacking an unambiguous match to a single V gene segment. In an earlier analysis of some 590 of the donors, V segments were called functional above 56.7% productive rearrangements and were called segregating when the between-donor standard deviation exceeded 5%. To diagnose cytomegalovirus status from the catalog of TCR beta chain sequences, a statistical classification framework was built. In a later analysis, V and J genes were assigned by comparing TCR nucleotide sequences against IMGT/GENE-DB human TR gene sequences. A later analysis assigned CDR3 sequences and most-parsimonious VDJ recombination scenarios with the TCRdist pipeline. In a later analysis, each TCR beta chain was defined by its CDR3 amino acid sequence together with its V-gene family, and reads lacking a unique V-gene family were excluded. A later analysis removed 450 to 600 highly shared, low-generation-probability nucleotide sequences to deal with suspected cross-contamination and a sequencing artifact. A later analysis calculated a clonal expansion index for each public chain from normalized within-repertoire ranks of inferred template counts. A later analysis computed generation probabilities with a VDJ recombination model fitted to out-of-frame rearrangements, and checked the results against IGoR. In a later analysis, hypergeometric tests were used to score TCR-TCR, TCR-HLA and TCR-CMV co-occurrence, with a repertoire-size bias correction applied to TCR pairs. In a later analysis, false discovery rates were estimated by permuting HLA or CMV assignments 20 times. In a later analysis, co-occurring TCRs were grouped using DBSCAN, with TCRdist sequence similarity added in when clustering inside HLA-allele-positive subsets. Repertoires with fewer than 30,000 or more than 120,000 public chains were left out of co-occurrence clustering, as were five repertoires with anomalous nucleotide sharing. TCRdb took this table from immuneACCESS and kept in-frame rearrangements with V and J called. Such tables lack part of the clones; where checked against another copy, unresolved V genes explain under half of the gap, and the rest is unexplained. For V, J and clone size, that table is used; D and trimming come from the DNA. This sample's records show roughly 40,000 clones. The ten most abundant clones make up 3% to 4% of the sample.

The chain was built from TRBV11-2 and TRBJ1-1; no D gene call is confident. The clonotype originates from a male donor in good health and CMV-seronegative. The sample comprised PBMCs. This receptor carries the CDR3 CATLRDTEAFF. The nucleotide sequence is given as TGTGCCACGTTACGGGACACTGAAGCTTTCTTT.